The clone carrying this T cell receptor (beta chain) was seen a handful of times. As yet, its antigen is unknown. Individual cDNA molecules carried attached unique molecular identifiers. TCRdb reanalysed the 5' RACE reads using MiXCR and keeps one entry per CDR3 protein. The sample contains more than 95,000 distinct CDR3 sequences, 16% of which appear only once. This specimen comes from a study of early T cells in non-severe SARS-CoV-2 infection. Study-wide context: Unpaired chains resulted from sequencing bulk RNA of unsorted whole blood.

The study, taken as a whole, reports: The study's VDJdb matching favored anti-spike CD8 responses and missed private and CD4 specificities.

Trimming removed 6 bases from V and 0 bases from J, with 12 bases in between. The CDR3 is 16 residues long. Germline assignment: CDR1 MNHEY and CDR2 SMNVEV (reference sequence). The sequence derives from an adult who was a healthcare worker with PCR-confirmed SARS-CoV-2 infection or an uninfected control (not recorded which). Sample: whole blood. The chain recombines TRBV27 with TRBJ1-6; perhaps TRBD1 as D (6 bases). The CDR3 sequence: CASSLRGSSYNSPLHF. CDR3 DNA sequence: TGTGCCAGCAGCCTCAGGGGTAGCTCCTATAATTCACCCCTCCACTTT.